Below are 3 T cell receptor beta chains sequenced from a single sample in a study of Ad26.COV2.S vaccination and SARS-CoV-2 variants. The treatment denotes: 15 to 20 received Ad26.COV2.S at low or high dose, single or two shots; 5 received placebo; per-sample allocation not given. Specimen acquisition occurred on day 63 following the initial vaccine or placebo injection. TCRdb's table, derived via immunoSEQ multiplex PCR, lists solely in-frame clones and lacks some. The sample shows about 380,000 clones, 80% to 90% of them seen only once. The sequencing here drew on peripheral blood, taken in a trial of Ad26.COV2.S vaccine versus placebo. All receptors come from a person between 18 and 65 years old who received the Ad26.COV2.S COVID-19 vaccine or a placebo.

The sample holds a few counts of this clone. This chain links TRBV5-6 with TRBJ1-6; no reliable D call. Germline loops: CDR1 SGHDT, CDR2 YYEEEE. V was pared by 0 bases and J by 1 base, with 11 bases between. This CDR3 is 17 amino acids long. The CDR3: CASSLGGFGSYNSPLHF. The DNA for the CDR3 is TGTGCCAGCAGCTTGGGAGGGTTTGGGTCCTATAATTCACCCCTCCACTTT.

The chain is built from TRBV5-6 and TRBJ2-1; 7 positions agree with TRBD2. In germline, CDR1 is SGHDT, CDR2 YYEEEE. The CDR3 contains 14 residues. With V trimmed by 2 bases and J by 10 bases, 9 bases remained unmatched. In DNA form, the CDR3 reads TGTGCCAGCAGCTTAGCGGGGTTTAGGTGGGAGCAGTTCTTC. Translating gives CASSLAGFRWEQFF.

This chain links TRBV4-2 with TRBJ2-5, with 10 bases that match TRBD1. CDR1 LGHNA and CDR2 YNFKEQ come from the germline V gene. The CDR3 sequence is 16 residues long. Trimming at V came to 2 bases and at J to 4 bases, leaving 7 bases not matched to a gene. In DNA, the CDR3 is TGTGCCAGCAGCCAACGGACAGGGGGGGGATCAGAGACCCAGTACTTC. Translating it yields CASSQRTGGGSETQYF.